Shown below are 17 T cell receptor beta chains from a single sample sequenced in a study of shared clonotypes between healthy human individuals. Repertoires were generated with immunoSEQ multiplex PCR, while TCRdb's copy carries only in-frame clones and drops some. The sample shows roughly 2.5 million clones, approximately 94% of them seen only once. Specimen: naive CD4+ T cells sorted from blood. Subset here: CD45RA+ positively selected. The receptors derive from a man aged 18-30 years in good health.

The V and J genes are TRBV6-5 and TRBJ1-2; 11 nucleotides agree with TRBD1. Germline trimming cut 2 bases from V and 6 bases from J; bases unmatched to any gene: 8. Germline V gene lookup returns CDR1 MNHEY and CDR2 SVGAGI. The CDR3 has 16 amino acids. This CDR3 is CASSYRPGQGGHGYTF. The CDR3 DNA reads TGTGCCAGCAGTTACCGACCGGGACAGGGGGGACATGGCTACACCTTC.

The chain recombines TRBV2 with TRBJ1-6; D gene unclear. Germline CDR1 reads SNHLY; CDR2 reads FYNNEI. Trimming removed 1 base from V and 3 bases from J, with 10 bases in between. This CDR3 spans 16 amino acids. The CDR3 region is CASSEEGVLYNSPLHF. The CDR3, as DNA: TGTGCCAGCAGTGAAGAAGGTGTCCTCTATAATTCACCCCTCCACTTT.

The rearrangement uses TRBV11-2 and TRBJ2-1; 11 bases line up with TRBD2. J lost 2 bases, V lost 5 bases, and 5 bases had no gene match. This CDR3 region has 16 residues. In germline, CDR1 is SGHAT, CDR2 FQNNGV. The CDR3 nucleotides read TGTGCCAGCAGCCCCCTAGCGGGAGGCCCCTACAATGAGCAGTTCTTC. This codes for CASSPLAGGPYNEQFF.

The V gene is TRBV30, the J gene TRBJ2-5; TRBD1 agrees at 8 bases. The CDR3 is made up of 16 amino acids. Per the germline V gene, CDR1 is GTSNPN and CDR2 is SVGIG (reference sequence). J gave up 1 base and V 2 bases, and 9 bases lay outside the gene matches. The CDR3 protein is CAWSSTAGGLQETQYF. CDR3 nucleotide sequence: TGTGCCTGGAGTTCCACTGCAGGGGGCCTCCAAGAGACCCAGTACTTC.

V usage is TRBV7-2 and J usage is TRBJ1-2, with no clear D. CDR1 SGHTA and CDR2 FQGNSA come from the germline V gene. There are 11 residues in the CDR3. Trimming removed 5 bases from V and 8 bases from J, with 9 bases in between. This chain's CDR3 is CASSHEGGYTF. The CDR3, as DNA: TGTGCCAGCAGCCATGAAGGCGGCTACACCTTC.

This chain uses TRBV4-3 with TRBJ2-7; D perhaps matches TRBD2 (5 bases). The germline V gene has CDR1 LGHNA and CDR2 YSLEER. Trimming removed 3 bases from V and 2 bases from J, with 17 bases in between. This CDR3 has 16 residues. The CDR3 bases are TGCGCCAGCAGCCAGGAAATAGCGAGTCCCGCCTACGAGCAGTACTTC. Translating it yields CASSQEIASPAYEQYF.

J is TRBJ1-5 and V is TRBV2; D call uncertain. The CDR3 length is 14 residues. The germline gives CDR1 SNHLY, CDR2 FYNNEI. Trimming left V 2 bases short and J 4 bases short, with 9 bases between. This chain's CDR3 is CASSERQQNQPQHF. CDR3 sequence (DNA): TGTGCCAGCAGTGAACGTCAGCAAAATCAGCCCCAGCATTTT.

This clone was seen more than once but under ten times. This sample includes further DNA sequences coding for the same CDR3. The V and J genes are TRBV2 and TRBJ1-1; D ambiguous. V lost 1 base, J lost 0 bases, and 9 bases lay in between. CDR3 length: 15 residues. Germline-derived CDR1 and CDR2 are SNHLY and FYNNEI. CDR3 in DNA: TGTGCCAGCAGTGAAGAGGGCCGGATGAACACTGAAGCTTTCTTT. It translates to CASSEEGRMNTEAFF. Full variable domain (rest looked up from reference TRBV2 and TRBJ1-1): EPEVTQTPSHQVTQMGQEVILRCVPISNHLYFYWYRQILGQKVEFLVSFYNNEISEKSEIFDDQFSVERPDGSNFTLKIRSTKLEDSAMYFCASSEEGRMNTEAFFGQGTRLTVV.

CDR3 residues: CASNTGQGYVYEQYF. The CDR3 nucleotides are TGTGCCAGCAACACCGGACAGGGGTATGTCTACGAGCAGTACTTC. V and J are TRBV6-1 and TRBJ2-7; 9 bases fit TRBD1. Germline CDR1 and CDR2: MNHNS and SASEGT. V gave up 7 bases and J gave up 3 bases; unmatched junction bases: 10. The CDR3 spans 15 residues.

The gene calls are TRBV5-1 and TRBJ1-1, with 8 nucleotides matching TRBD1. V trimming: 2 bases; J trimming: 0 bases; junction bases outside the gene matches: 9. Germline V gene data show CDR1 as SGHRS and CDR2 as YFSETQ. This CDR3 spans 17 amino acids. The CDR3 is CASSFLFGQGMNTEAFF. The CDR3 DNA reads TGCGCCAGCAGCTTCCTTTTTGGACAGGGAATGAACACTGAAGCTTTCTTT.

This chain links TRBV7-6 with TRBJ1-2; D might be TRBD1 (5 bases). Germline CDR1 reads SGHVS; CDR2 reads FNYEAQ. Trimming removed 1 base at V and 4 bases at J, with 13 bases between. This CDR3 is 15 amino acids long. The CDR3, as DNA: TGTGCCAGCAGCTTAGTTGCGACAGACCCCTATGGCTACACCTTC. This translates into CASSLVATDPYGYTF. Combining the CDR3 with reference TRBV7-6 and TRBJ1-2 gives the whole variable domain GAGVSQSPRYKVTKRGQDVALRCDPISGHVSLYWYRQALGQGPEFLTYFNYEAQQDKSGLPNDRFSAERPEGSISTLTIQRTEQRDSAMYRCASSLVATDPYGYTFGSGTRLTVV.

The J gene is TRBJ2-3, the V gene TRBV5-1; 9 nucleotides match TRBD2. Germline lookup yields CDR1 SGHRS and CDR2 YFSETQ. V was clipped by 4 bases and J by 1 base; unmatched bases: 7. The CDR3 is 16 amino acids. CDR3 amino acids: CASSRVAGEGTDTQYF. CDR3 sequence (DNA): TGCGCCAGCAGCCGAGTAGCGGGGGAGGGCACAGATACGCAGTATTTT.

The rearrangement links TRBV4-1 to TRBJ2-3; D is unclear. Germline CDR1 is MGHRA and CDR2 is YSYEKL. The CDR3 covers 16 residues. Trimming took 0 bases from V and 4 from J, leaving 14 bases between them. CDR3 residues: CASSQDRVVAPDTQYF. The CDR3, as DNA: TGCGCCAGCAGCCAAGATAGGGTGGTTGCCCCAGATACGCAGTATTTT.

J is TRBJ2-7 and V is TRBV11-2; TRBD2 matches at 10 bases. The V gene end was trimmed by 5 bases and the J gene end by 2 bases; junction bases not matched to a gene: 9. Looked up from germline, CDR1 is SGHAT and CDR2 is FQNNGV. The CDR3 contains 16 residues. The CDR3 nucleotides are TGTGCCAGCAGCGGGACCGGGACTAGCGTAGCCTACGAGCAGTACTTC. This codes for CASSGTGTSVAYEQYF.

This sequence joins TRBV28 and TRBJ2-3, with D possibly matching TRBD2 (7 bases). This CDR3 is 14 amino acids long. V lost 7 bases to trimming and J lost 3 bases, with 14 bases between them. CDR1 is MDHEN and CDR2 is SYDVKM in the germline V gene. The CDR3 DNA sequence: TGTGCCAGCACCAAAGGGGGGGGGACAGATACGCAGTATTTT. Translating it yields CASTKGGGTDTQYF. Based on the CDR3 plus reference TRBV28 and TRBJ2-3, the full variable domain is DVKVTQSSRYLVKRTGEKVFLECVQDMDHENMFWYRQDPGLGLRLIYFSYDVKMKEKGDIPEGYSVSREKKERFSLILESASTNQTSMYLCASTKGGGTDTQYFGPGTRLTVL.

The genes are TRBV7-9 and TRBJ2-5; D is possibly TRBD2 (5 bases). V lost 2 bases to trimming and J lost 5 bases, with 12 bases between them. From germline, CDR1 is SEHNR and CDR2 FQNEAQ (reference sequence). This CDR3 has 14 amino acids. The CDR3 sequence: CASSLTAPGETQYF. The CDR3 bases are TGTGCCAGCAGCTTAACAGCCCCGGGGGAGACCCAGTACTTC.

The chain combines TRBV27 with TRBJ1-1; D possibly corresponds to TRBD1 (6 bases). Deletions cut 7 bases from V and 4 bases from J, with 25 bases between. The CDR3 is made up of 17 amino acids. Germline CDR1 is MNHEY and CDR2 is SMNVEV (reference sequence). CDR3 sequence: CASKPGHVKPSRTEAFF. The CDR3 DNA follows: TGTGCCAGCAAACCGGGACACGTCAAACCTAGTCGCACTGAAGCTTTCTTT.